This record concerns one T cell receptor (beta chain) sequence. What it binds is not known. Frozen-stored PBMCs produced 1.5 to 2.5 micrograms of genomic DNA for TCR beta libraries. The sample originates from a study of cytotoxic CD8 clonotypes in ibrutinib-treated CLL. Across the study: The patients comprised about eleven relapsed/refractory and around 16 treatment-naive cases, around 17 IGHV unmutated. Study-level findings and limits: Baseline clonality, above age-matched healthy donor levels, tracked circulating CD8+ T-cell counts. Under therapy, public clonotypes either contracted or stayed stable, and they were uncommon.

V was clipped by 3 bases and J by 8 bases; unmatched bases: 5. Germline V lookup: CDR1 SQVTM, CDR2 ANQGSEA. CDR3 length: 14 residues. This table comes from immunoSEQ multiplex PCR, and its TCRdb copy is limited to in-frame clones, with some not included. Among hundreds of thousands of clones listed, roughly 85% were seen once. This TCR derives from a human donor with chronic lymphocytic leukemia. Material: PBMCs, obtained before ibrutinib treatment. The V gene is TRBV29-1, the J gene TRBJ2-1; 12 bases line up with TRBD2. The CDR3 DNA reads TGCAGCGTTGATGGACTAGCGGGGTGGGATGAGCAGTTCTTC. As protein: CSVDGLAGWDEQFF.